Following are 27 T cell receptor beta chains from one sample sequenced in a study of identical twins. TCRdb processed the 5' RACE reads anew with MiXCR; each CDR3 protein has one entry. The sample contains about 720,000 distinct CDR3 sequences, roughly 8% of which appear only once. This sample also belongs to another study, concerning yellow fever vaccine responses in identical twins.

Sequencing was performed on PBMCs. These receptors were obtained from a woman between 18 and 30 years old in good health.

The V gene is TRBV5-6, the J gene TRBJ2-4; 10 positions agree with TRBD1. Germline V gene sequence: CDR1 SGHDT, CDR2 YYEEEE. Trimming took 0 bases from V and 7 from J; bases not matched to a gene: 10. The CDR3 has 17 residues. For the CDR3, the DNA is TGTGCCAGCAGCTTGGAGACAGGGGGCCTCCCGGACAACATTCAGTACTTC. Protein: CASSLETGGLPDNIQYF. Complete variable domain (other parts from reference TRBV5-6 and TRBJ2-4): DAGVTQSPTHLIKTRGQQVTLRCSPKSGHDTVSWYQQALGQGPQFIFQYYEEEERQRGNFPDRFSGHQFPNYSSELNVNALLLGDSALYLCASSLETGGLPDNIQYFGAGTRLSVL.

This clonotype was picked up a small number of times. The chain carries TRBV29-1 and TRBJ1-1, with no clear D. Trimming left V 4 bases short and J 11 bases short, with 11 bases between. The CDR3 covers 10 residues. Per the germline V gene, CDR1 is SQVTM and CDR2 is ANQGSEA. The CDR3 here is CSVVEGWAFF. The CDR3, as DNA: TGCAGCGTTGTCGAAGGATGGGCTTTCTTT. Filled out from reference TRBV29-1 and TRBJ1-1, the complete variable domain reads SAVISQKPSRDICQRGTSLTIQCQVDSQVTMMFWYRQQPGQSLTLIATANQGSEATYESGFVIDKFPISRPNLTFSTLTVSNMSPEDSSIYLCSVVEGWAFFGQGTRLTVV.

This clonotype appeared a few times. The CDR3 here is CASSYSNRGGETQYF. The DNA of the CDR3 is TGTGCCAGCAGTTACTCGAATCGGGGGGGAGAGACCCAGTACTTC. The chain uses TRBV6-5 and TRBJ2-5, with 8 bases identical to TRBD2. This CDR3 has 15 residues. Germline lookup yields CDR1 MNHEY and CDR2 SVGAGI. V lost 0 bases to trimming and J lost 4 bases; unmatched junction nucleotides: 4.

V usage is TRBV11-2 and J usage is TRBJ1-4, with a tentative D call TRBD1 (6 bases). The length of the CDR3 is 16 residues. Germline CDR1 is SGHAT and CDR2 is FQNNGV. With 0 bases removed from V and 7 bases from J, the gap between germline ends came to 15 bases. The CDR3 nucleotides read TGTGCCAGCAGCTTAGATCCACAGGGCGGGGGTGAAAAACTGTTTTTT. Amino acids: CASSLDPQGGGEKLFF.

This clonotype was detected many times. The chain employs TRBV7-2 and TRBJ1-3, with a weak D call TRBD1 (5 bases). The germline V gene has CDR1 SGHTA and CDR2 FQGNSA. The CDR3 loop spans 15 amino acids. Deletions cut 1 base from V and 0 bases from J, with 7 bases between. The CDR3 here is CASSLVGGSGNTIYF. The DNA of the CDR3 is TGTGCCAGCAGCTTAGTGGGGGGCTCTGGAAACACCATATATTTT.

This clonotype was seen more than once but under ten times. No conserved phenylalanine or tryptophan is present at the end of the CDR3, so a read error is the likely explanation. The limits of the CDR3 on the DNA are not certain, so only TCRdb's listed CDR3 is given. The chain links TRBV5-1 to TRBJ2-7; the DNA was not compared with TRBD1, the D call given in the table. The CDR3 length is 9 residues, termini included. Germline V gives CDR1 SGHRS, CDR2 YFSETQ. The CDR3 sequence is CASSLAGAI.

The genes are TRBV7-2 and TRBJ2-2; D is possibly TRBD2 (6 bases). The CDR3 is made up of 13 amino acids. V was cut by 3 bases and J by 7 bases, with 9 bases left in between. CDR1 is SGHTA, CDR2 FQGNSA, per germline. CDR3 sequence (DNA): TGTGCCAGCAGCTTGGGGACTTACGGGGAGCTGTTTTTT. Its protein is CASSLGTYGELFF.

The chain has TRBV5-4 and TRBJ2-2; 8 nucleotides line up with TRBD2. Germline CDR1 and CDR2: SGHNT and YYREEE (reference sequence). The CDR3 is 17 amino acids. Trimming took 0 bases from V and 2 from J; bases not matched to a gene: 6. Written as DNA, the CDR3 is TGTGCCAGCAGCTTGGGAGCGGGGGCCTTAAACACCGGGGAGCTGTTTTTT. It encodes CASSLGAGALNTGELFF. The full variable domain, in which reference TRBV5-4 and TRBJ2-2 provide the parts outside the CDR3, is ETGVTQSPTHLIKTRGQQVTLRCSSQSGHNTVSWYQQALGQGPQFIFQYYREEENGRGNFPPRFSGLQFPNYSSELNVNALELDDSALYLCASSLGAGALNTGELFFGEGSRLTVL.

This clonotype was observed many times. This rearrangement joins TRBV15 to TRBJ2-7; D is unclear. V lost 6 bases and J lost 5, with 14 bases in between. CDR3 size: 13 residues. The germline V gene has CDR1 LNHNV and CDR2 YYDKDF (reference sequence). In DNA form, the CDR3 reads TGTGCCACCAGTAACTGGGTGGGCGACGAGCAGTACTTC. Translating it yields CATSNWVGDEQYF.

There are a few counts of this clonotype. The chain is built from TRBV5-6 and TRBJ2-1; D remains unclear. From germline, CDR1 is SGHDT and CDR2 YYEEEE. V was cut by 7 bases and J by 0 bases, with 11 bases left in between. The CDR3 spans 14 residues. CDR3 sequence: CASFGVSSYNEQFF. Here the CDR3 DNA reads TGTGCCAGCTTCGGAGTGAGCTCCTACAATGAGCAGTTCTTC.

In its sample, this clonotype was seen a few times. The V and J genes are TRBV12-3 or TRBV12-4 and TRBJ1-4, with TRBD1 matching over 9 bases. The CDR3 sequence is 14 residues long. J lost 7 bases, V lost 4 bases, and 4 bases had no gene match. The chain's CDR3 is CASSSPTGGEKLFF. The CDR3 nucleotides are TGTGCCAGCAGTTCCCCGACAGGGGGTGAAAAACTGTTTTTT.

This clonotype was seen at least ten times. The CDR3 reads CSATRSNEQYF. In DNA form, the CDR3 reads TGCAGTGCTACCCGGTCGAACGAGCAGTACTTC. V and J are TRBV20-1 and TRBJ2-7; D gene unclear. V lost 4 bases and J 5 bases, leaving 9 bases between the germline ends. The CDR3 is 11 residues long. CDR1 is DFQATT and CDR2 is SNEGSKA in the germline V gene (reference sequence).

This clonotype was detected ten times or more. The genes are TRBV24-1 and TRBJ2-1; D call uncertain. The V gene lost 3 bases and the J gene lost 6 bases, with 11 bases spanning the gap. CDR3 size: 14 residues. Germline V gene sequence: CDR1 KGHDR, CDR2 SFDVKD. CDR3 sequence: CATSDLLVPNEQFF. The CDR3 nucleotides are TGTGCCACCAGTGATCTTCTAGTTCCCAATGAGCAGTTCTTC.

This clonotype has a handful of counts. This chain joins TRBV6-5 and TRBJ1-2; D not certain. The CDR3 sequence is 11 residues long. Germline lookup yields CDR1 MNHEY and CDR2 SVGAGI. Trimming pared 6 bases from V and 8 bases from J, leaving 10 bases between. Written as DNA, the CDR3 is TGTGCCAGCAGCGGATCGTGGGGCTACACCTTC. Protein: CASSGSWGYTF.

As to this clonotype: Sequence at one end of the junction differs from germline and may be a read error. The chain links TRBV27 to TRBJ2-4; perhaps TRBD1 as D (6 bases). The CDR3 runs to 16 residues. Germline CDR1 is MNHEY and CDR2 is SMNVEV (reference sequence). For the CDR3, the DNA is TGTTCCAGCAGTCCTCCCGGTTGGGGGCACAAAAACATTCAGTACTTC. Its protein product is CSSSPPGWGHKNIQYF.

The chain carries TRBV7-9 and TRBJ1-2, with 7 nucleotides matching TRBD1. Losses at the gene ends were 10 bases for V and 4 bases for J; bases not matched to a gene: 15. The CDR3 has 15 amino acids. Germline lookup yields CDR1 SEHNR and CDR2 FQNEAQ (reference sequence). This CDR3 is CAITARDSLTYGYTF. DNA for the CDR3: TGTGCCATCACGGCCCGGGACAGTTTAACCTATGGCTACACCTTC.

The gene calls are TRBV5-6 and TRBJ2-1, with 10 bases identical to TRBD2. CDR3 length: 15 residues. Germline V gene sequence: CDR1 SGHDT, CDR2 YYEEEE. V lost 0 bases and J lost 6; bases outside the gene matches: 3. CDR3 sequence: CASSLALAGINEQFF. The CDR3 region has the DNA TGTGCCAGCAGCTTGGCACTAGCGGGGATCAATGAGCAGTTCTTC. The complete variable domain, with remaining parts taken from reference TRBV5-6 and TRBJ2-1, reads DAGVTQSPTHLIKTRGQQVTLRCSPKSGHDTVSWYQQALGQGPQFIFQYYEEEERQRGNFPDRFSGHQFPNYSSELNVNALLLGDSALYLCASSLALAGINEQFFGPGTRLTVL.

This clonotype has only one observation. This chain joins TRBV19 and TRBJ2-7; TRBD1 or TRBD2 may be the D gene (5 bases each). V was shortened by 5 bases and J by 6 bases, with 14 bases between the two germline ends. The CDR3 is 13 residues long. Germline CDR1 LNHDA, CDR2 SQIVND (reference sequence). The CDR3 nucleotides read TGTGCCAGTAGTCCCCGGGACCACCCCGAGCAGTACTTC. Encoded protein: CASSPRDHPEQYF.

The chain employs TRBV25-1 and TRBJ2-3; weak D call: TRBD1 (5 bases). This CDR3 is 14 amino acids long. Germline V gene data show CDR1 as MGHDK and CDR2 as SYGVNS. Trimming cost V 2 bases and J 4 bases, with 10 bases left between them. The CDR3 loop is CASSEREGADTQYF. As DNA, the CDR3 is TGTGCCAGCAGTGAAAGAGAAGGGGCAGATACGCAGTATTTT. Combining the CDR3 with reference TRBV25-1 and TRBJ2-3 gives the whole variable domain EADIYQTPRYLVIGTGKKITLECSQTMGHDKMYWYQQDPGMELHLIHYSYGVNSTEKGDLSSESTVSRIRTEHFPLTLESARPSHTSQYLCASSEREGADTQYFGPGTRLTVL.

The chain is built from TRBV4-1 and TRBJ2-5; D is possibly TRBD2 (5 bases). This CDR3 has 15 residues. V lost 0 bases and J lost 2, with 10 bases in between. Germline V CDR1 and CDR2: MGHRA, YSYEKL. The CDR3 reads CASSQERAKQETQYF. CDR3 bases: TGCGCCAGCAGCCAAGAGAGGGCCAAACAAGAGACCCAGTACTTC.

With respect to this clonotype: At one of its ends the junction is not consistent with the germline gene, which may arise from a read error. The V and J genes are TRBV10-2 and TRBJ2-3; D possibly uses TRBD1 or TRBD2 (7 bases each). The germline CDR1 and CDR2 sequences are WSHSY and SAAADI. CDR3 size: 11 residues. CDR3 sequence (DNA): TGCGCCAGCCGGGGGGCAGGGGGTGACGATTTT. Translating gives CASRGAGGDDF.

This clonotype was recorded many times. V gene TRBV12-3 or TRBV12-4 combines with J gene TRBJ1-1; D gene unclear. Trimming removed 2 bases at V and 7 bases at J, with 11 bases between. The CDR3 spans 13 residues. The CDR3 nucleotides read TGTGCCAGCAGTTTAAATTTGGGCCTTGAAGCTTTCTTT. Its translation: CASSLNLGLEAFF.

V and J are TRBV19 and TRBJ2-1; 13 bases align to TRBD2. The CDR3 covers 22 residues. The germline V gene encodes CDR1 LNHDA and CDR2 SQIVND (reference sequence). Trimming removed 3 bases from V and 5 bases from J; junction bases left unmatched: 22. CDR3 region: CASSIRPKTLAGGALVHNEQFF. In DNA, the CDR3 is TGTGCCAGTAGTATCCGTCCGAAAACACTAGCGGGAGGGGCCTTGGTTCACAATGAGCAGTTCTTC.

The V gene is TRBV5-1, the J gene TRBJ1-2, with D hard to call. The germline gives CDR1 SGHRS, CDR2 YFSETQ. This CDR3 spans 14 amino acids. V lost 1 base and J lost 6, with 13 bases in between. This CDR3 reads CASSLLRGGNGYTF. CDR3 in DNA: TGCGCCAGCAGCTTGTTACGGGGTGGAAATGGCTACACCTTC.

The chain has TRBV9 and TRBJ2-3; TRBD1 or TRBD2 may be the D gene (6 bases each). The CDR3 sequence is 16 residues long. Trimming took off 0 bases at V and 0 bases at J, with 11 bases between the two ends. Germline loops: CDR1 SGDLS, CDR2 YYNGEE. In DNA form, the CDR3 reads TGTGCCAGCAGCGTAGGAAAAGGGGGGAGCACAGATACGCAGTATTTT. This sequence encodes CASSVGKGGSTDTQYF.

Only a few counts were recorded for this clonotype. The genes are TRBV15 and TRBJ1-6; D possibly corresponds to TRBD1 (5 bases). Trimming stripped 0 bases from V and 3 bases from J, with 9 bases between. Germline CDR1 is LNHNV and CDR2 is YYDKDF (reference sequence). The CDR3 covers 16 residues. The CDR3 DNA sequence: TGTGCCACCAGCAGAGACCCGGGGGGCTATAATTCACCCCTCCACTTT. The encoded protein is CATSRDPGGYNSPLHF.

The V gene is TRBV11-2, the J gene TRBJ2-1, with 10 bases lining up with TRBD2. This CDR3 region has 15 residues. Trimming cost V 7 bases and J 8 bases; bases outside gene matches: 11. Germline V gene data show CDR1 as SGHAT and CDR2 as FQNNGV. The CDR3 DNA reads as TGTGCCAGCATTGATCGAGCGGGGGGGCGCGATGAGCAGTTCTTC. Encoded protein: CASIDRAGGRDEQFF.